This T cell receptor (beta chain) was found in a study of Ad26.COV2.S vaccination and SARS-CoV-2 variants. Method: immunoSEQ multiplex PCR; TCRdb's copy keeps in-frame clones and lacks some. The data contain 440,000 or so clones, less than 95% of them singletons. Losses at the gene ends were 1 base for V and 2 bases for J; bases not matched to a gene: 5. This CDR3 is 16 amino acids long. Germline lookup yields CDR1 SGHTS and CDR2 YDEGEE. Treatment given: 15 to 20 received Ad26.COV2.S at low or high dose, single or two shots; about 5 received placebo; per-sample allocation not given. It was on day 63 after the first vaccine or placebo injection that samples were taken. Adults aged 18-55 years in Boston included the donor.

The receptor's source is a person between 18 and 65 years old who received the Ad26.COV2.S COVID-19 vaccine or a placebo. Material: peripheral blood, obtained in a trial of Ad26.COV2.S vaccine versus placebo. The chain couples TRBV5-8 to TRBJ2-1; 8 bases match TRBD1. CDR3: CASSLKGQAPYNEQFF. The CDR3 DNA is TGTGCCAGCAGCTTGAAGGGACAGGCGCCCTACAATGAGCAGTTCTTC.